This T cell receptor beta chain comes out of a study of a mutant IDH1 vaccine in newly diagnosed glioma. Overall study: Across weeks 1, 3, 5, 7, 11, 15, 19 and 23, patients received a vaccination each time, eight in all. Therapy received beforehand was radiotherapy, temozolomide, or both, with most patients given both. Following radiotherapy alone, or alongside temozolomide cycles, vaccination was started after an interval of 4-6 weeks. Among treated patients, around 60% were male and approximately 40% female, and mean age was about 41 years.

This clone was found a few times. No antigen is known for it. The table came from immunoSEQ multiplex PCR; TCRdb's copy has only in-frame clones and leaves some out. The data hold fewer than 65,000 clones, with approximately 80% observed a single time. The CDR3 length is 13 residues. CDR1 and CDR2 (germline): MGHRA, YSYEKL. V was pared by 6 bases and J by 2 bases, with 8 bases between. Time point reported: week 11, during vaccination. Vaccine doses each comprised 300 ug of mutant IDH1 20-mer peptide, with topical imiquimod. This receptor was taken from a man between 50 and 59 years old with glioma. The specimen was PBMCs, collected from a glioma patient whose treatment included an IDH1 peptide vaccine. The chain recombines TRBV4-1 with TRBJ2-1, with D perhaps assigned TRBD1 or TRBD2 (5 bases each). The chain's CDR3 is CASRGTPYNEQFF. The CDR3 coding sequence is TGCGCCAGCAGGGGGACCCCCTACAATGAGCAGTTCTTC.